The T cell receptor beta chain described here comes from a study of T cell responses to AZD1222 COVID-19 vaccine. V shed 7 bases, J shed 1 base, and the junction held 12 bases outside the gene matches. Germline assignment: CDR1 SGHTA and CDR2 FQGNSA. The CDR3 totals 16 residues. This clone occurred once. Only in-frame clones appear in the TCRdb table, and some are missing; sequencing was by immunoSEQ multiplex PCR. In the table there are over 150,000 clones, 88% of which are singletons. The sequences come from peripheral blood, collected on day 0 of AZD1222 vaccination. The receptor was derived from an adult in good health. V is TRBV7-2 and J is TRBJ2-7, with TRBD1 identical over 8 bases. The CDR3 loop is CASIKGTGDRSYEQYF. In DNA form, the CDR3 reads TGTGCCAGCATTAAAGGGACCGGGGACAGGTCCTACGAGCAGTACTTC.